The 20 T cell receptor beta chains below were found in one sample sequenced in a study of metastatic and nonmetastatic thyroid tumors (dated by TCRdb to 2020 to 2021). No treatment had been received by any patient before thyroid surgery. Receptor libraries were prepared by PCR. The listed sequencing device is Illumina HiSeq 4000. TCRdb reanalyzed the raw reads on its own, using fastp at Q25 for trimming and MiXCR for clone calling, and kept in-frame beta chains. Present in this sample are about 17,000 clones, 25% to 30% of which were seen just once. Under 30% of the sample rests with the top ten. Sequenced: tumor tissue. These receptors all come from a male donor with papillary thyroid cancer or a benign thyroid nodule (not recorded which). Some clones in this sample may be carry-over from other donors' samples.

This clone was picked up many times. The chain couples TRBV5-1 to TRBJ2-3; D not resolved. CDR3 length equals 16 residues. With 0 bases removed from V and 1 base from J, the gap between germline ends came to 12 bases. The germline gives CDR1 SGHRS, CDR2 YFSETQ. For the CDR3, the DNA is TGCGCCAGCAGCTTGGACCCAGGCCTTGGCACAGATACGCAGTATTTT. The encoded protein is CASSLDPGLGTDTQYF.

This clone was picked up a small number of times. The chain uses TRBV24-1 and TRBJ1-1; 7 bases agree with TRBD1. The CDR3 has 13 amino acids. Germline V lookup: CDR1 KGHDR, CDR2 SFDVKD. V shed 3 bases and J 10 bases; nucleotides not matched to a gene: 7. This CDR3 reads CATSDPGGGGAFF. In DNA, the CDR3 is TGTGCCACCAGTGATCCAGGGGGTGGCGGAGCTTTCTTT.

The chain has TRBV6-1 and TRBJ1-2; D unclear. Germline V CDR1 and CDR2: MNHNS, SASEGT. V was trimmed by 5 bases and J by 6 bases, leaving 13 bases between them. This CDR3 has 13 residues. In nucleotides, the CDR3 is TGTGCCAGCAGTCAAAGTGGCGAGGATGGCTACACCTTC. Translating it yields CASSQSGEDGYTF.

This clone was detected only a few times. The chain combines TRBV19 with TRBJ2-7; D is undetermined. CDR3 length: 15 residues. Trimming stripped 3 bases from V and 3 bases from J, with 15 bases between. CDR1 and CDR2 (germline): LNHDA, SQIVND (reference sequence). The CDR3 nucleotides are TGTGCCAGTAGTATTATAGGCAGGTTCGACTACGAGCAGTACTTC. It codes for CASSIIGRFDYEQYF.

In its sample, this clone was seen a few times. The chain employs TRBV28 and TRBJ2-3, with a possible D match to TRBD1 (5 bases). Germline V gene data show CDR1 as MDHEN and CDR2 as SYDVKM. The CDR3 is 15 amino acids. V lost 6 bases to trimming and J lost 0 bases, with 13 bases between them. The CDR3 nucleotides read TGTGCCAGCAGCTCAGGGCAGGCTAGCACAGATACGCAGTATTTT. It encodes CASSSGQASTDTQYF.

The J gene is TRBJ1-5, the V gene TRBV20-1, with 8 bases lining up with TRBD1. V lost 5 bases to trimming and J lost 11 bases; unmatched junction nucleotides: 8. This CDR3 has 12 amino acids. Looked up from germline, CDR1 is DFQATT and CDR2 is SNEGSKA (reference sequence). CDR3 residues: CSAWTGNRTQHF. CDR3 DNA sequence: TGCAGTGCTTGGACAGGGAATCGGACCCAGCATTTT.

In this sample, this clone turned up a few times. The V and J genes are TRBV6-1 and TRBJ1-3; D call uncertain. The V gene's germline CDR1 is MNHNS and CDR2 SASEGT. Trimming took off 2 bases at V and 0 bases at J, with 11 bases between the two ends. This CDR3 has 16 amino acids. In nucleotides, the CDR3 is TGTGCCAGCAGTGAATCCGTTACGAACTCTGGAAACACCATATATTTT. Protein product: CASSESVTNSGNTIYF.

This clone was recorded once. The CDR3 DNA follows: TGTGCCAGCAGCTTGGCTACGATCGGGGGGGAAAACCAGTACTTC. This codes for CASSLATIGGENQYF. V usage is TRBV7-8 and J usage is TRBJ2-5, with 8 bases lining up with TRBD2. V lost 3 bases to trimming and J lost 10 bases; unmatched junction nucleotides: 13. The germline V gene has CDR1 SGHVS and CDR2 FQNEAQ. The CDR3 is 15 amino acids.

This clone was found a few times. The chain combines TRBV14 with TRBJ1-3; no firm D call. Trimming pared 6 bases from V and 4 bases from J, leaving 7 bases between. Germline CDR1 SGHDN, CDR2 FVKESK. The length of the CDR3 is 12 residues. CDR3 in DNA: TGTGCCAGCAGTGTAAGGGGAAACACCATATATTTT. Its protein is CASSVRGNTIYF.

Ten or more counts support this clone. The gene calls are TRBV20-1 and TRBJ2-3, with D unresolved. Germline CDR1 reads DFQATT; CDR2 reads SNEGSKA (reference sequence). This CDR3 is 13 amino acids long. V lost 6 bases, J lost 0 bases, and 10 bases lay in between. The CDR3 DNA reads as TGCAGTGCCCAGGACGTTAGCACAGATACGCAGTATTTT. Translation: CSAQDVSTDTQYF.

Only a few counts were recorded for this clone. The chain employs TRBV18 and TRBJ2-2; TRBD1 aligns across 9 bases. Germline lookup yields CDR1 KGHSH and CDR2 LQKENI. The CDR3 runs 15 residues. Trimming took 2 bases from V and 4 from J; bases not matched to a gene: 2. In DNA form, the CDR3 reads TGTGCCAGCTCACCAAGGGGACAGGGCACCGGGGAGCTGTTTTTT. It yields the protein CASSPRGQGTGELFF. Complete variable domain (other parts from reference TRBV18 and TRBJ2-2): NAGVMQNPRHLVRRRGQEARLRCSPMKGHSHVYWYRQLPEEGLKFMVYLQKENIIDESGMPKERFSAEFPKEGPSILRIQQVVRGDSAAYFCASSPRGQGTGELFFGEGSRLTVL.

This clone was found many times. The V and J genes are TRBV3-1 and TRBJ2-7; the D gene could be TRBD1 or TRBD2 (5 bases each). CDR3 length: 14 amino acids. CDR1 and CDR2 from the germline V gene are LGHDT and YNNKEL (reference sequence). Trimming removed 2 bases from V and 6 bases from J, with 14 bases in between. The CDR3 DNA reads TGTGCCAGCAGCCAATTACGGGGCCAGAGCGAGCAGTACTTC. This encodes CASSQLRGQSEQYF.

The rearrangement links TRBV7-3 to TRBJ1-1; D perhaps matches TRBD1 (5 bases). V was pared by 2 bases and J by 5 bases, with 15 bases between. The CDR3 loop spans 15 amino acids. In germline, CDR1 is SGHTA, CDR2 FQGTGA. The CDR3 loop reads CASSLSTGLGTEAFF. The CDR3 DNA follows: TGTGCCAGCAGCTTATCGACGGGGCTGGGGACTGAAGCTTTCTTT.

The chain recombines TRBV7-2 with TRBJ2-7; 9 bases align to TRBD2. Germline CDR1 SGHTA, CDR2 FQGNSA. V was clipped by 3 bases and J by 3 bases; unmatched bases: 6. The CDR3 is 15 amino acids. The CDR3 nucleotides read TGTGCCAGCAGCTTCCGACTAGCGGCCTACTACGAGCAGTACTTC. Amino acids: CASSFRLAAYYEQYF.

The chain employs TRBV12-3 or TRBV12-4 and TRBJ2-1; TRBD2 aligns across 12 bases. The CDR3 length is 14 residues. J gave up 10 bases and V 5 bases, and 6 bases lay outside the gene matches. CDR3 bases: TGTGCCAGCAGTCCTAGCGGGAGGGCCCAGGAGCAGTTCTTC. Its protein product is CASSPSGRAQEQFF.

In regard to this clone: The missing conserved phenylalanine or tryptophan at the end of this CDR3 makes a read error likely. The chain employs TRBV4-1 and TRBJ2-1; 7 bases map to TRBD1. This CDR3 is built from 15 residues. Trimming cost V 0 bases and J 6 bases; bases outside gene matches: 5. Germline V CDR1 and CDR2: MGHRA, YSYEKL. The CDR3, as DNA: TGCGCCAGCAGCCAAGATATCAGGGGGTCCAATGAGCAGTTCATC. It translates to CASSQDIRGSNEQFI.

This clone was picked up many times. J is TRBJ1-5 and V is TRBV5-1; TRBD1 matches 7 bases. Germline CDR1 and CDR2: SGHRS and YFSETQ. This CDR3 is 14 amino acids long. The ends lost 4 bases at V and 4 bases at J; junction bases unmatched: 5. In DNA form, the CDR3 reads TGCGCCAGCAGCCCAGGGACAGAAAATCAGCCCCAGCATTTT. Translated: CASSPGTENQPQHF.

Only a few counts were recorded for this clone. This rearrangement joins TRBV24-1 to TRBJ2-1; no clear D. The CDR3 consists of 13 residues. The germline V gene encodes CDR1 KGHDR and CDR2 SFDVKD. V gave up 9 bases and J gave up 0 bases, with 8 bases separating them. The CDR3: CATAPTSYNEQFF. In DNA, the CDR3 is TGTGCCACCGCTCCGACCTCCTACAATGAGCAGTTCTTC.

The V gene is TRBV11-2, the J gene TRBJ2-1, with TRBD2 as a possible D gene (5 bases). The CDR3 extends over 16 amino acids. Trimming took off 7 bases at V and 0 bases at J, with 16 bases between the two ends. The V gene's germline CDR1 is SGHAT and CDR2 FQNNGV. The CDR3 nucleotides read TGTGCCAGCACCGAGAGAAGGACTCGCTCCTACAATGAGCAGTTCTTC. It encodes CASTERRTRSYNEQFF. The full variable domain, its missing parts supplied by reference TRBV11-2 and TRBJ2-1, is EAGVAQSPRYKIIEKRQSVAFWCNPISGHATLYWYQQILGQGPKLLIQFQNNGVVDDSQLPKDRFSAERLKGVDSTLKIQPAKLEDSAVYLCASTERRTRSYNEQFFGPGTRLTVL.

Details on this clone: No conserved phenylalanine or tryptophan ends this CDR3, so it is likely a read error. The rearrangement uses TRBV19 and TRBJ2-7, with 8 bases matching TRBD2. The CDR3 sequence is 14 residues long. The J segment lost 6 bases and the V segment lost 4 bases, leaving 8 bases of the junction unmatched. Germline loops: CDR1 LNHDA, CDR2 SQIVND (reference sequence). The CDR3 reads CASSKAGAVSEQYI. CDR3 nucleotides: TGTGCCAGTAGTAAAGCGGGAGCGGTAAGCGAGCAGTACATC.